Each of the 27 T cell receptor beta chains below was sequenced from the same sample in a study of T-cell memory formation after mild COVID-19. Using its own MiXCR run on the 5' RACE reads, TCRdb lists one record per CDR3 protein. Here the sample spans over 300,000 distinct CDR3 sequences, more than 20% being singletons. Material for sequencing was PBMCs or a T cell subset sorted from them (not recorded which). Receptors originate from a man aged 18 to 29 who had mild COVID-19 (a few samples of this study predate the infection). Cell type and time point are not known.

The chain uses TRBV4-2 and TRBJ1-2, with TRBD1 matching over 9 bases. J was trimmed by 4 bases and V by 0 bases; bases with no gene match: 3. Germline CDR1 LGHNA, CDR2 YNFKEQ. This CDR3 contains 15 residues. The CDR3 nucleotides read TGTGCCAGCAGCCAAGAAGGGGGACAGGGCTATGGCTACACCTTC. This codes for CASSQEGGQGYGYTF.

Of note for this clonotype: Being one base from a much bigger clone, this may be a read error. The chain is built from TRBV12-3 or TRBV12-4 and TRBJ1-2, with D possibly being TRBD1 (5 bases). V shed 5 bases and J shed 4 bases, with 14 bases lying between them. This CDR3 has 14 residues. The CDR3 nucleotides are TGTGCCAGCAGTCAAGGGGAGGGACTCTATGGCTACACCTTC. Its protein product is CASSQGEGLYGYTF.

The J gene is TRBJ1-1, the V gene TRBV10-1; possible D gene TRBD1, 5 bases. Germline V lookup: CDR1 WNHNN, CDR2 SYGVQD (reference sequence). V dropped 4 bases and J dropped 5 bases, with 11 bases sitting between them. CDR3 length equals 13 residues. CDR3 nucleotide sequence: TGCGCCAGCAGTGTAGAAGGGGATACTGAAGCTTTCTTT. Its protein is CASSVEGDTEAFF.

This clonotype was observed a few times. The chain carries TRBV12-3 or TRBV12-4 and TRBJ1-2; D call uncertain. The CDR3 has 13 amino acids. The V gene lost 6 bases and the J gene lost 4 bases, with 12 bases spanning the gap. The CDR3 is CASSRSEGYGYTF. The CDR3 coding sequence is TGTGCCAGCAGCCGGAGCGAGGGCTATGGCTACACCTTC.

This rearrangement joins TRBV6-6 to TRBJ1-6, with 7 bases aligning to TRBD1. CDR3 length: 14 amino acids. With 5 bases clipped from V and 10 bases from J, the junction kept 8 bases outside the gene matches. Germline V CDR1 and CDR2: MNHNY, SVGAGI (reference sequence). CDR3 sequence (DNA): TGTGCCAGCAGTCGACAGGGTCAAGGGTCACCCCTCCACTTT. This translates into CASSRQGQGSPLHF.

The rearrangement joins TRBV19 to TRBJ1-5; D gene uncertain. The V and J ends lost 3 bases and 2 bases respectively, with 11 bases between them. The germline V gene encodes CDR1 LNHDA and CDR2 SQIVND (reference sequence). CDR3 size: 15 residues. The CDR3 region has the DNA TGTGCCAGTAGTATCCGGGGTCGGGGCAATCAGCCCCAGCATTTT. Its protein product is CASSIRGRGNQPQHF.

The chain uses TRBV11-1 and TRBJ2-1; 9 bases fit TRBD1. Unmatched junction bases numbered 8, after V lost 5 bases and J lost 3 bases. This CDR3 region has 16 residues. Germline V gives CDR1 SGHAT, CDR2 FQDESV (reference sequence). The CDR3 sequence is CASSHAPGQGYNEQFF. CDR3 DNA: TGTGCCAGCAGCCACGCCCCGGGACAGGGCTACAATGAGCAGTTCTTC.

V gene TRBV7-3 combines with J gene TRBJ2-1, with 7 bases fitting TRBD1. The V gene end was trimmed by 5 bases and the J gene end by 2 bases; junction bases not matched to a gene: 6. The CDR3 contains 15 residues. Germline CDR1 and CDR2: SGHTA and FQGTGA. The CDR3 reads CASSPAGTAYNEQFF. The CDR3 nucleotides are TGTGCCAGCAGCCCCGCCGGGACAGCCTACAATGAGCAGTTCTTC. Full variable domain (remainder filled in from reference TRBV7-3 and TRBJ2-1): GAGVSQTPSNKVTEKGKYVELRCDPISGHTALYWYRQSLGQGPEFLIYFQGTGAADDSGLPNDRFFAVRPEGSVSTLKIQRTERGDSAVYLCASSPAGTAYNEQFFGPGTRLTVL.

The chain combines TRBV7-9 with TRBJ2-3; 11 bases fit TRBD1. After removal of 10 bases from V and 2 bases from J, the junction contained 5 bases not matched to a gene. Germline CDR1 SEHNR, CDR2 FQNEAQ (reference sequence). This CDR3 is built from 14 residues. The CDR3 DNA follows: TGTGCCACAAGCGGACAGGGGGCCACAGATACGCAGTATTTT. This encodes CATSGQGATDTQYF.

This clonotype was found a few times. The V call is TRBV4-1, the J call TRBJ2-5, with D perhaps TRBD2 (7 bases). From germline, CDR1 is MGHRA and CDR2 YSYEKL. V dropped 4 bases and J dropped 7 bases, with 19 bases sitting between them. This CDR3 contains 15 residues. This CDR3 is CASSPDAGAPGTQYF. CDR3 coding DNA: TGCGCCAGCAGCCCAGACGCGGGGGCCCCAGGGACCCAGTACTTC.

The genes are TRBV7-2 and TRBJ2-2; D perhaps matches TRBD1 (5 bases). Germline CDR1 is SGHTA and CDR2 is FQGNSA. The CDR3 contains 15 residues. V was pared by 2 bases and J by 6 bases, with 13 bases between. CDR3 sequence reads: CASSLSRASAGELFF. The CDR3 region has the DNA TGTGCCAGCAGCTTATCCAGGGCGTCTGCCGGGGAGCTGTTTTTT. The whole variable domain, remainder taken from reference TRBV7-2 and TRBJ2-2, is GAGVSQSPSNKVTEKGKDVELRCDPISGHTALYWYRQSLGQGLEFLIYFQGNSAPDKSGLPSDRFSAERTGGSVSTLTIQRTQQEDSAVYLCASSLSRASAGELFFGEGSRLTVL.

The chain recombines TRBV5-1 with TRBJ2-3; D unresolved. In germline, CDR1 is SGHRS, CDR2 YFSETQ. This CDR3 comprises 14 residues. Trimming took off 4 bases at V and 6 bases at J, with 15 bases between the two ends. CDR3 sequence: CASSPASPEDTQYF. CDR3 nucleotide sequence: TGCGCCAGCAGCCCCGCGAGCCCCGAGGATACGCAGTATTTT.

There are a few counts of this clonotype. The chain links TRBV15 to TRBJ1-2, with 10 bases that match TRBD1. With 0 bases clipped from V and 7 bases from J, the junction kept 5 bases outside the gene matches. The CDR3 consists of 15 residues. Germline V lookup: CDR1 LNHNV, CDR2 YYDKDF (reference sequence). CDR3 coding DNA: TGTGCCACCAGCAGAGATTCGGGACAGGGGAGTGGCTACACCTTC. Translation: CATSRDSGQGSGYTF.

This clonotype has only a few counts. The rearrangement joins TRBV4-1 to TRBJ2-2; D is uncertain. Germline CDR1 reads MGHRA; CDR2 reads YSYEKL. The CDR3 loop spans 14 amino acids. V lost 4 bases to trimming and J lost 0 bases, with 6 bases between them. CDR3 residues: CASSRRPNTGELFF. The DNA of the CDR3 is TGCGCCAGCAGCCGCCGACCGAACACCGGGGAGCTGTTTTTT.

This clonotype was detected ten times or more. This chain joins TRBV6-2 or TRBV6-3 and TRBJ2-7; D is ambiguous. This CDR3 spans 11 amino acids. Germline V lookup: CDR1 MNHEY, CDR2 SVGEGT. Trimming took 0 bases from V and 7 from J, leaving 4 bases between them. CDR3 region: CASSYSREQYF. CDR3 DNA sequence: TGTGCCAGCAGTTACTCCCGAGAGCAGTACTTC.

There are many counts of this clonotype. The chain combines TRBV12-3 or TRBV12-4 with TRBJ1-6; D unclear. V lost 3 bases and J lost 6, with 6 bases in between. This CDR3 region has 13 residues. The CDR3 DNA is TGTGCCAGCAGTTTGAAGGGTAATTCACCCCTCCACTTT. Translating it yields CASSLKGNSPLHF.

In this sample, this clonotype turned up many times. The chain employs TRBV12-3 or TRBV12-4 and TRBJ2-7; D unclear. The CDR3 contains 14 residues. Trimming removed 3 bases from V and 3 bases from J, with 12 bases in between. The CDR3 loop reads CASSFRPLDYEQYF. CDR3 bases: TGTGCCAGCAGTTTCAGGCCCTTGGACTACGAGCAGTACTTC.

This clonotype has only a few counts. The chain combines TRBV5-1 with TRBJ2-1; the D gene is possibly TRBD1 (6 bases). This CDR3 comprises 13 residues. Germline V gives CDR1 SGHRS, CDR2 YFSETQ. The V gene lost 3 bases and the J gene lost 9 bases, with 13 bases spanning the gap. CDR3 amino acids: CASSSNRETEQFF. DNA of the CDR3: TGCGCCAGCAGCTCAAACAGGGAAACTGAGCAGTTCTTC.

Many counts were recorded for this clonotype. Here the CDR3 DNA reads TGTGCCAGCAGCTTAGTAAGTCTAGCGGGCGAGCAGTTCTTC. This codes for CASSLVSLAGEQFF. The chain combines TRBV7-2 with TRBJ2-1, with 8 nucleotides matching TRBD2. The germline V gene has CDR1 SGHTA and CDR2 FQGNSA. The CDR3 extends over 14 amino acids. The ends lost 1 base at V and 10 bases at J; junction bases unmatched: 6.

In this sample, this clonotype turned up once. The chain links TRBV7-9 to TRBJ1-2, with D unresolved. The CDR3 runs to 15 residues. V was shortened by 0 bases and J by 4 bases, with 12 bases between the two germline ends. The germline gives CDR1 SEHNR, CDR2 FQNEAQ (reference sequence). The CDR3 region is CASSLAPTTSYGYTF. CDR3 DNA: TGTGCCAGCAGCTTAGCTCCAACGACATCCTATGGCTACACCTTC.

This clonotype turned up a few times. This chain connects TRBV5-1 to TRBJ2-7; 7 positions match TRBD2. The CDR3 covers 15 residues. V shed 4 bases and J 0 bases; nucleotides not matched to a gene: 7. CDR1 is SGHRS and CDR2 is YFSETQ in the germline V gene. The CDR3 region is CASSREGTHSYEQYV. CDR3 sequence (DNA): TGCGCCAGCAGCAGGGAGGGGACTCACTCCTACGAGCAGTACGTC.

This chain connects TRBV12-3 or TRBV12-4 to TRBJ2-2; 7 bases fit TRBD1. This CDR3 has 15 amino acids. J lost 4 bases, V lost 1 base, and 3 bases had no gene match. CDR3 protein: CASSLEQGSTGELFF. The CDR3, as DNA: TGTGCCAGCAGTTTAGAACAGGGGTCCACCGGGGAGCTGTTTTTT.

In this sample, this clonotype turned up a few times. The chain uses TRBV2 and TRBJ2-2; TRBD1 or TRBD2 may be the D gene (5 bases each). From germline, CDR1 is SNHLY and CDR2 FYNNEI. There are 13 residues in the CDR3. V lost 7 bases to trimming and J lost 6 bases, with 12 bases between them. The DNA of the CDR3 is TGTGCCAGCACCTGGGACGGAGCCGGGGAGCTGTTTTTT. Translation gives CASTWDGAGELFF.

The sample holds a few counts of this clonotype. The chain employs TRBV11-2 and TRBJ1-1; D remains unclear. The CDR3 is 15 amino acids. V was cut by 2 bases and J by 2 bases, with 12 bases left in between. The germline V gene encodes CDR1 SGHAT and CDR2 FQNNGV. CDR3 nucleotide sequence: TGTGCCAGCAGCTTAAGCGACGGGATTAACACTGAAGCTTTCTTT. Translated, it gives CASSLSDGINTEAFF. Full variable domain (remainder filled in from reference TRBV11-2 and TRBJ1-1): EAGVAQSPRYKIIEKRQSVAFWCNPISGHATLYWYQQILGQGPKLLIQFQNNGVVDDSQLPKDRFSAERLKGVDSTLKIQPAKLEDSAVYLCASSLSDGINTEAFFGQGTRLTVV.

The J gene is TRBJ1-5, the V gene TRBV7-2; D might be TRBD1 (5 bases). V was shortened by 5 bases and J by 0 bases, with 11 bases between the two germline ends. CDR3 size: 15 residues. From germline, CDR1 is SGHTA and CDR2 FQGNSA. CDR3 amino acids: CASSPGLGSNQPQHF. The CDR3 bases are TGTGCCAGCAGCCCAGGGTTGGGTAGCAATCAGCCCCAGCATTTT.

There are a few counts of this clonotype. This chain links TRBV12-3 or TRBV12-4 with TRBJ2-3, with 9 positions matching TRBD2. CDR3 length equals 14 residues. With V trimmed by 5 bases and J by 5 bases, 5 bases remained unmatched. The CDR3 region is CASSVSGGGDTQYF. The DNA of the CDR3 is TGTGCCAGCAGTGTTAGCGGGGGCGGAGATACGCAGTATTTT.

The V and J genes are TRBV4-2 and TRBJ2-3; TRBD1 aligns across 7 bases. The germline CDR1 and CDR2 sequences are LGHNA and YNFKEQ. The V gene end was trimmed by 4 bases and the J gene end by 5 bases; junction bases not matched to a gene: 9. CDR3 length: 15 residues. CDR3 loop: CASSPIAGGIDTQYF. In nucleotides, the CDR3 is TGTGCCAGCAGCCCCATAGCAGGGGGTATAGATACGCAGTATTTT.